One and the same sample provided the 13 T cell receptor beta chains below, sequenced in a study of T cell changes during pregnancy in multiple sclerosis. Only in-frame clones appear in the TCRdb table, and some are missing; sequencing was by immunoSEQ multiplex PCR. The sample yields some 40,000 clones, 89% seen once. The sequenced sample was CD4+ T cells from peripheral blood mononuclear cells, obtained in the first trimester of pregnancy. The receptors here all came from a female donor with multiple sclerosis, enrolled in a pregnancy study.

Only a few counts were recorded for this clone. The rearrangement uses TRBV4-3 and TRBJ2-6, with D maybe TRBD1 (5 bases). The CDR3 runs 16 residues. Germline V gene data show CDR1 as LGHNA and CDR2 as YSLEER. V was clipped by 1 base and J by 1 base, with 8 bases between them. For the CDR3, the DNA is TGCGCCAGCAGCCAAGTCCAGGGTTCTGGGGCCAACGTCCTGACTTTC. It yields the protein CASSQVQGSGANVLTF.

This sequence joins TRBV18 and TRBJ1-2; D is possibly TRBD1 (6 bases). The germline gives CDR1 KGHSH, CDR2 LQKENI. The ends were cut back, 4 bases at V and 7 bases at J, with 19 bases in the middle. The length of the CDR3 is 15 residues. CDR3 bases: TGTGCCAGCTCACTAGAAGAACGGGGGGGCACTGGCTACACCTTC. It yields the protein CASSLEERGGTGYTF.

V and J are TRBV5-5 and TRBJ2-7, with 7 bases that match TRBD1. The CDR3 is made up of 17 amino acids. Germline V lookup: CDR1 SGHKS, CDR2 YYEKEE (reference sequence). V trimming: 2 bases; J trimming: 4 bases; junction bases outside the gene matches: 15. DNA of the CDR3: TGTGCCAGCAGCTTATGGGCTTCCGGGACAGATAGTTACGAGCAGTACTTC. Translation gives CASSLWASGTDSYEQYF.

CDR3 sequence: CASSYSPRSTDTQYF. The CDR3 DNA reads as TGTGCCAGCAGTTACTCCCCTCGTAGCACAGATACGCAGTATTTT. The V gene is TRBV6-5, the J gene TRBJ2-3, with D uncertain. The CDR3 runs 15 residues. Trimming took 0 bases from V and 0 from J, leaving 7 bases between them. CDR1 MNHEY and CDR2 SVGAGI come from the germline V gene.

The chain links TRBV18 to TRBJ1-2; tentative D call: TRBD1 (6 bases). Germline V lookup: CDR1 KGHSH, CDR2 LQKENI. The CDR3 consists of 15 residues. V gave up 3 bases and J gave up 4 bases, with 15 bases separating them. The CDR3 is CASSPRAGESYGYTF. CDR3 sequence (DNA): TGTGCCAGCTCACCTCGGGCAGGGGAGAGCTATGGCTACACCTTC.

This chain connects TRBV6-1 to TRBJ1-1, with 9 positions matching TRBD1. The CDR3 covers 15 residues. The V and J ends lost 1 base and 9 bases, in that order; junction bases with no gene match: 9. The germline V gene encodes CDR1 MNHNS and CDR2 SASEGT. The CDR3 DNA reads as TGTGCCAGCAGTGAAGGGGGTACAGGGGGCTGGAAAGCTTTCTTT. Encoded protein: CASSEGGTGGWKAFF.

The rearrangement uses TRBV9 and TRBJ2-1, with D possibly being TRBD1 (5 bases). The V end was cut by 2 bases, the J end by 0 bases, with 12 bases between. This CDR3 region has 16 residues. Germline assignment: CDR1 SGDLS and CDR2 YYNGEE. In DNA, the CDR3 is TGTGCCAGCAGCGTTTCAGGGTCCAGCTCCTACAATGAGCAGTTCTTC. This sequence encodes CASSVSGSSSYNEQFF.

The genes are TRBV5-1 and TRBJ2-5; 7 bases agree with TRBD2. This CDR3 has 12 amino acids. Germline CDR1 is SGHRS and CDR2 is YFSETQ. With V trimmed by 7 bases and J by 3 bases, 3 bases remained unmatched. The CDR3 reads CASGEGKETQYF. CDR3 DNA sequence: TGCGCCAGCGGGGAGGGTAAAGAGACCCAGTACTTC.

V gene TRBV5-1 combines with J gene TRBJ2-7; possibly TRBD1 for D (6 bases). This CDR3 contains 14 residues. V lost 2 bases and J lost 2, with 11 bases in between. In germline, CDR1 is SGHRS, CDR2 YFSETQ. The CDR3 sequence is CASSLNRAPYEQYF. CDR3 coding DNA: TGCGCCAGCAGCTTAAACAGGGCCCCCTACGAGCAGTACTTC.

The chain combines TRBV6-1 with TRBJ2-7, with D perhaps TRBD2 (6 bases). V lost 0 bases to trimming and J lost 4 bases, with 31 bases between them. The germline gives CDR1 MNHNS, CDR2 SASEGT. CDR3 length: 21 residues. The CDR3, as DNA: TGTGCCAGCAGTGAAGCGCAGTTTTTTCCGGGGGTGGTAGGGGAAGTATACGAGCAGTACTTC. This translates into CASSEAQFFPGVVGEVYEQYF.

The chain couples TRBV6-1 to TRBJ2-5, with 10 bases identical to TRBD2. Germline assignment: CDR1 MNHNS and CDR2 SASEGT. Trimming cost V 4 bases and J 2 bases; bases outside gene matches: 1. The CDR3 spans 14 residues. DNA of the CDR3: TGTGCCAGCAGTGGGGGACTAGCGCAAGAGACCCAGTACTTC. Translated: CASSGGLAQETQYF.

The chain employs TRBV7-8 and TRBJ1-2; D gene unclear. Germline CDR1 reads SGHVS; CDR2 reads FQNEAQ. V lost 4 bases and J lost 5, with 14 bases in between. The CDR3 has 14 amino acids. In nucleotides, the CDR3 is TGTGCCAGCAGCTCGCGCTCGGGGTCATATGGCTACACCTTC. This sequence encodes CASSSRSGSYGYTF.

In its sample, this clone was seen once. The chain recombines TRBV7-9 with TRBJ2-5; TRBD2 matches at 8 bases. Germline V gives CDR1 SEHNR, CDR2 FQNEAQ (reference sequence). The CDR3 runs to 14 residues. V was clipped by 4 bases and J by 4 bases; unmatched bases: 5. The CDR3 nucleotides read TGTGCCAGCAGCTCGGGACTAGGTGGAGAGACCCAGTACTTC. Its translation: CASSSGLGGETQYF.